This is a list of T cell receptor beta chains from one sample in a study of blood T cells in healthy people across ages. TCRdb fed the 5' RACE reads into MiXCR, producing one record per CDR3 protein. This sample has more than 1.4 million distinct CDR3 sequences, with 35% to 45% found just once. The sequenced sample was blood. The receptors derive from a woman between 18 and 29 years old in good health. The CDR3 runs from the conserved cysteine through the conserved F or W. The D gene is left open where the match is weak. The size entry is marked missing in some rows and otherwise reads once, few, many or a size class.

size	V	D	J	CDR3	DNA
.	TRBV11-2	TRBD2	TRBJ2-1	CASSRLAGGDNEQFF	TGTGCCAGCAGCCGGCTAGCGGGAGGGGACAATGAGCAGTTCTTC
.	TRBV5-1	.	TRBJ1-2	CASSRGTAEGDYGYTF	TGCGCCAGCAGCCGTGGGACCGCCGAGGGGGACTATGGCTACACCTTC
.	TRBV30	TRBD1	TRBJ1-1	CAWSLDRDAEAFF	TGTGCCTGGAGTCTAGACAGGGACGCTGAAGCTTTCTTT
.	TRBV5-1	.	TRBJ1-5	CASSWRSSSWPQHF	TGCGCCAGCAGCTGGAGATCGAGCTCGTGGCCCCAGCATTTT
.	TRBV11-2	.	TRBJ1-1	CASSPGRAGNTEAFF	TGTGCCAGCAGCCCGGGGAGGGCGGGGAACACTGAAGCTTTCTTT
few	TRBV6-5	TRBD1	TRBJ2-7	CASREGQGITYNEQYF	TGTGCCAGCAGGGAGGGACAGGGGATTACCTACAATGAGCAGTACTTC
.	TRBV6-6	TRBD1	TRBJ2-5	CASSYSGQGEETQYF	TGTGCCAGCAGTTACTCGGGACAGGGTGAAGAGACCCAGTACTTC
.	TRBV20-1	TRBD2	TRBJ2-5	CSARADLAGALQETQYF	TGCAGTGCTAGGGCGGATCTAGCGGGGGCCCTCCAAGAGACCCAGTACTTC
few	TRBV27	TRBD2	TRBJ2-7	CASSLWSSGVSPLYEQYF	TGTGCCAGCAGTTTATGGTCTAGCGGGGTGTCGCCCCTCTACGAGCAGTACTTC
few	TRBV4-2	TRBD2	TRBJ2-7	CASSQDVFSGIVSAYEQYF	TGTGCCAGCAGCCAGGACGTTTTTAGCGGGATCGTATCTGCTTACGAGCAGTACTTC
once	TRBV6-1	.	TRBJ1-5	CASDSYSNQPQHF	TGTGCCAGCGACAGCTATAGCAATCAGCCCCAGCATTTT
.	TRBV7-2	.	TRBJ2-5	CASSLNVYNEQYF	TGTGCCAGCAGCCTCAATGTCTACAATGAGCAGTACTTC
.	TRBV29-1	TRBD1	TRBJ2-3	CSVEVPGQGEDTQYF	TGCAGCGTTGAAGTCCCGGGACAGGGAGAGGATACGCAGTATTTT
.	TRBV6-1	TRBD1	TRBJ2-2	CASSEGDRLTGELFF	TGTGCCAGCAGTGAGGGGGACAGATTAACCGGGGAGCTGTTTTTT
.	TRBV9	.	TRBJ1-2	CASSVADIGQSPYGYTF	TGTGCCAGCAGCGTAGCTGATATAGGACAGAGCCCCTATGGCTACACCTTC
few	TRBV7-9	TRBD1	TRBJ1-4	CASSLGQPNEKLFF	TGTGCCAGCAGCCTGGGACAGCCCAATGAAAAACTGTTTTTT
.	TRBV6-1	.	TRBJ2-3	CASSVGQYTDTQYF	TGTGCCAGCAGTGTGGGTCAGTACACAGATACGCAGTATTTT
once	TRBV5-1	TRBD1	TRBJ1-4	CASSSGTGSEKLFF	TGCGCCAGCAGCTCCGGGACAGGGTCTGAAAAACTGTTTTTT
.	TRBV5-1	.	TRBJ2-1	CASSVGQAYNEQFF	TGCGCCAGCAGCGTGGGGCAGGCCTACAATGAGCAGTTCTTC
.	TRBV20-1	.	TRBJ2-1	CSARLGDTLSSYNEQFF	TGCAGTGCTAGGCTGGGGGACACTCTCAGCTCCTACAATGAGCAGTTCTTC
.	TRBV11-2	TRBD1	TRBJ1-2	CASSLVSGDSYGYTF	TGTGCCAGCAGCTTAGTTTCTGGGGACAGCTATGGCTACACCTTC
.	TRBV28	.	TRBJ1-1	CASSFRGIKKAFF	TGTGCCAGCAGTTTCAGAGGAATTAAGAAAGCTTTCTTT
.	TRBV5-1	.	TRBJ2-5	CASTLGQQETQYF	TGCGCCAGCACCCTTGGACAGCAAGAGACCCAGTACTTC